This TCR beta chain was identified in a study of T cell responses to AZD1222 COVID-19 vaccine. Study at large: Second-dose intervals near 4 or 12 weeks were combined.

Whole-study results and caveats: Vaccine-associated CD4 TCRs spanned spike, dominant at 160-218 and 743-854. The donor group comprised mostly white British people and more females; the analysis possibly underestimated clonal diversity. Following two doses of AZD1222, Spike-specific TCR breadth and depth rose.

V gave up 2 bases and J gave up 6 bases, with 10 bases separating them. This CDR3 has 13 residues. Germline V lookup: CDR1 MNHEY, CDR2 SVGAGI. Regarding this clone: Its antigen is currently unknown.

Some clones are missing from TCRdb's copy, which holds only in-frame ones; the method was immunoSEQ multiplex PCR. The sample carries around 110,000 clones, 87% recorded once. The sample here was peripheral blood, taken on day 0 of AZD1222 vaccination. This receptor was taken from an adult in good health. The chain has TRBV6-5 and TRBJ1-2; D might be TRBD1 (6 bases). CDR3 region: CASSYRGGDGYTF. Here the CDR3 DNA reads TGTGCCAGCAGTTACAGAGGGGGTGATGGCTACACCTTC.